The subject of this entry is one TCR beta chain. Its antigen is still unknown. The sample belongs to a study of blood T cells in healthy people across ages. Overall study findings and caveats: Across samples, TCR beta diversity tracked strongly with naive T cell percentage.

Collection of 7.5 to 10 milliliters of peripheral blood was performed for each donor. The CDR3 has 14 amino acids. V was pared by 0 bases and J by 2 bases, with 8 bases between. CDR1 is KGHSH, CDR2 LQKENI, per germline. For the second PCR, which ran for about 6 to 11 cycles, a sample-barcoded 5' primer and a J-beta primer mix were used. Tagging of each cDNA molecule was performed by a template-switch adaptor with 12 random nucleotides. Sequencing of every sample gave 2.5 million or more CDR3-containing paired-end reads. MiXCR was run by TCRdb on the 5' RACE reads, yielding one entry per CDR3 protein. The sample gives 910,000 or so distinct CDR3 sequences, 45% to 60% of which show up once; roughly 23% is in the top ten.

Sequenced sample: blood. The origin of this receptor is an older woman in good health. The chain links TRBV18 to TRBJ2-7, with a tentative D call TRBD1 (5 bases). The CDR3 DNA follows: TGTGCCAGCTCACCACCGCAGGGCCCCTACGAGCAGTACTTC. This translates into CASSPPQGPYEQYF. Together with reference TRBV18 and TRBJ2-7, the CDR3 gives the full variable domain: NAGVMQNPRHLVRRRGQEARLRCSPMKGHSHVYWYRQLPEEGLKFMVYLQKENIIDESGMPKERFSAEFPKEGPSILRIQQVVRGDSAAYFCASSPPQGPYEQYFGPGTRLTVT.